This T cell receptor (beta chain) was sequenced during a study of T cell repertoires and HLA-DP antigens. The wider study: One stimulator alloantigen differed from self by one groove amino acid; the other by ten. The donors, ranging 18-to-29 to 60-to-69 years, included a couple of males and one female.

Data came from immunoSEQ multiplex PCR; TCRdb stores just in-frame clones and leaves some out. The sample gives 85,000 to 90,000 clones, approximately 89% of which show up once; roughly 1.6% is in the top ten. Turning to this clone: Its antigen is as yet unknown.

The CDR3 consists of 14 residues. The germline CDR1 and CDR2 sequences are SGHVS and FQNEAQ. Between the trimmed V and J ends, which lost 3 bases and 0 bases, there was a span of 7 bases. This chain links TRBV7-8 with TRBJ2-3; D is ambiguous. Sequencing was carried out using CD4+ T cells from PBMCs. This sequence originates from a man between 50 and 59 years old in good health and CMV-seronegative. The CDR3 is CASSFQISTDTQYF. As DNA, the CDR3 is TGTGCCAGCAGCTTTCAGATAAGCACAGATACGCAGTATTTT.